The source of this T cell receptor beta chain is a study of blood T cell repertoires in COVID-19. Donors in Cohort 3 counted as recovered after two negative PCRs, clearance, or symptom resolution. The method was immunoSEQ multiplex PCR; TCRdb's version includes in-frame clones alone and lacks a portion of them. The table shows a few hundred thousand clones, with 88% occurring only once. J was trimmed by 1 base and V by 4 bases; bases with no gene match: 9. CDR1 is SEHNR and CDR2 is FQNEAQ in the germline V gene (reference sequence). The CDR3 spans 17 residues. The source of this sequence is a woman aged 18-29 years who had recovered from COVID-19. The rearrangement joins TRBV7-9 to TRBJ1-3; 8 nucleotides line up with TRBD1. The sample comprised PBMCs or T cells enriched from blood (not recorded which). As DNA, the CDR3 is TGTGCCAGCAGCTCGGGCAGGGGGCTCGGGTCTGGAAACACCATATATTTT. As protein: CASSSGRGLGSGNTIYF.